Listed here is a single T cell receptor beta chain. Measured with immunoSEQ multiplex PCR; TCRdb has only the in-frame clones, and not every one. The sample shows roughly 210,000 clones, about 88% of them seen only once. The data were taken from a study of blood T cell repertoires in COVID-19. The germline CDR1 and CDR2 sequences are LNHNV and YYDKDF (reference sequence). The CDR3 is made up of 20 amino acids. V gave up 4 bases and J gave up 2 bases; unmatched junction bases: 20. The rearrangement uses TRBV15 and TRBJ2-1; 7 nucleotides agree with TRBD2. The receptor was isolated from a man between 65 and 85 years old with acute or convalescent COVID-19. Sequences were obtained from peripheral blood. The CDR3 DNA is TGTGCCACCAGCACGAGCGGTGGTGCGGCGGGAGTTGGTACCTACAATGAGCAGTTCTTC. Its protein product is CATSTSGGAAGVGTYNEQFF.